A selection of T cell receptor beta chains follows, all from one sample in a study of T cell responses to AZD1222 COVID-19 vaccine. Method: immunoSEQ multiplex PCR; TCRdb's copy keeps in-frame clones and lacks some. Of 72,000 or so clones listed, around 90% are singletons. This material consisted of peripheral blood, taken on day 0 of AZD1222 vaccination. All receptors derive from an adult in good health. Both conserved end residues are part of each CDR3. D genes are given only for firm matches. A clone size is listed for some rows: how often the clone was seen (once, few, many), or a class if it is expanded.

J gene | D gene | clone size | V gene | CDR3 protein | CDR3 DNA
TRBJ1-3 | TRBD1 | NA | TRBV5-6 | CASSLVTGQTGNTIYF | TGTGCCAGCAGCTTGGTGACAGGGCAAACTGGAAACACCATATATTTT
TRBJ1-4 | TRBD1 | NA | TRBV27 | CASTPGQDNEKLFF | TGTGCCAGCACCCCCGGACAGGATAATGAAAAACTGTTTTTT
TRBJ1-3 | NA | NA | TRBV25-1 | CASSRPGPLSDTIYF | TGTGCCAGCAGTCGACCGGGACCGCTGTCAGACACCATATATTTT
TRBJ2-3 | NA | NA | TRBV24-1 | CATSGNSGSTDTQYF | TGTGCCACCAGTGGGAATAGCGGTAGCACAGATACGCAGTATTTT
TRBJ2-2 | NA | NA | TRBV19 | CASSPMGGELFF | TGTGCCAGTAGCCCGATGGGGGGGGAGCTGTTTTTT
TRBJ1-1 | NA | NA | TRBV21-1 | CASSTPVGTGVNTEAFF | TGTGCCAGCAGCACCCCTGTCGGGACCGGTGTGAACACTGAAGCTTTCTTT
TRBJ1-1 | NA | NA | TRBV5-1 | CASRSGENTEAFF | TGCGCCAGCAGGTCAGGGGAGAACACTGAAGCTTTCTTT
TRBJ2-7 | NA | NA | TRBV11-2 | CASSLEEAREQYF | TGTGCCAGCAGCTTAGAGGAGGCGAGGGAGCAGTACTTC
TRBJ2-3 | NA | NA | TRBV4-2 | CASSQDRGYRTDTQYF | TGTGCCAGCAGCCAAGATCGGGGCTACCGCACAGATACGCAGTATTTT
TRBJ1-4 | TRBD1 | NA | TRBV15 | CATSAKTGTNEKLFF | TGTGCCACCAGCGCCAAGACAGGGACTAATGAAAAACTGTTTTTT
TRBJ2-7 | TRBD2 | once | TRBV29-1 | CSVGSLAGVNEQYF | TGCAGCGTTGGATCACTAGCGGGAGTTAACGAGCAGTACTTC
TRBJ1-1 | NA | NA | TRBV7-8 | CASSHSGVGNTEAFF | TGTGCCAGCAGCCACTCAGGAGTGGGGAACACTGAAGCTTTCTTT
TRBJ1-1 | NA | NA | TRBV5-4 | CASNPRPGEGEAFF | TGTGCCAGCAACCCCCGTCCCGGGGAAGGTGAAGCTTTCTTT
TRBJ2-7 | TRBD2 | few | TRBV19 | CASSPASGKRGYEQYF | TGTGCCAGTAGTCCAGCTAGCGGGAAACGGGGCTACGAGCAGTACTTC
TRBJ2-3 | NA | NA | TRBV20-1 | CSARRQDTQYF | TGCAGTGCTAGACGCCAGGATACGCAGTATTTT
TRBJ2-6 | NA | once | TRBV29-1 | CSVGEAPGANVLTF | TGCAGCGTTGGTGAGGCCCCTGGGGCCAACGTCCTGACTTTC
TRBJ2-7 | NA | NA | TRBV19 | CASSPPPRGKAEQYF | TGTGCCAGTAGTCCCCCTCCGCGGGGTAAAGCCGAGCAGTACTTC
TRBJ1-4 | NA | NA | TRBV3-1/TRBV3-2 | CASSQWNEKLFF | TGTGCCAGCAGCCAATGGAATGAAAAACTGTTTTTT
TRBJ2-1 | TRBD2 | NA | TRBV6-4 | CASSVGTSGNNEQFF | TGTGCCAGCAGTGTCGGGACTAGCGGGAACAATGAGCAGTTCTTC
TRBJ2-2 | NA | NA | TRBV10-2 | CASSGEASNTGELFF | TGCGCCAGCAGTGGTGAGGCTTCGAACACCGGGGAGCTGTTTTTT
TRBJ1-1 | NA | NA | TRBV18 | CASSPQSGGMNTEAFF | TGTGCCAGCTCACCTCAATCGGGGGGCATGAACACTGAAGCTTTCTTT
TRBJ1-1 | NA | NA | TRBV25-1 | CASSDTGTEAFF | TGTGCCAGCAGTGACACAGGGACTGAAGCTTTCTTT
TRBJ2-3 | TRBD1 | NA | TRBV25-1 | CASSLSGTGGTDTQYF | TGTGCCAGCAGTCTATCCGGGACAGGGGGAACAGATACGCAGTATTTT
TRBJ2-4 | NA | NA | TRBV11-2 | CASSLVAENIQYF | TGTGCCAGCAGCTTAGTGGCAGAAAACATTCAGTACTTC
TRBJ2-7 | TRBD1 | NA | TRBV6-2/TRBV6-3 | CASSYSMVRGNEQYF | TGTGCCAGCAGTTACTCGATGGTCAGGGGGAACGAGCAGTACTTC
TRBJ2-5 | TRBD1 | NA | TRBV15 | CATATGETQYF | TGTGCCACCGCGACAGGGGAGACCCAGTACTTC
TRBJ1-3 | NA | NA | TRBV4-1 | CASSQDQGSSGNTIYF | TGCGCCAGCAGCCAAGATCAGGGGAGCTCTGGAAACACCATATATTTT
TRBJ1-4 | NA | once | TRBV4-1 | CASSQIQGVAEKLFF | TGCGCCAGCAGCCAAATACAGGGAGTTGCTGAAAAACTGTTTTTT
TRBJ1-2 | NA | NA | TRBV15 | CATSRERGVGGYTF | TGTGCCACCAGCAGAGAGAGGGGAGTCGGGGGCTACACCTTC
TRBJ1-1 | NA | NA | TRBV19 | CASSTGFHRVTEAFF | TGTGCCAGTAGTACTGGGTTCCACAGGGTTACTGAAGCTTTCTTT